The entry below gives a single TCR beta chain sequence along with its context. Its antigen is still unknown. Base qualities are missing; no much larger clone stands one base away. The entry originates in a study of blood T cell repertoires in COVID-19 (dated by TCRdb to 2020 to 2022). Background on the whole study: The collaborator samples originated in the United States, Italy and Spain and spanned the acute and convalescent phases of COVID-19. The prospective study material was composed of cDNA or gDNA derived from T cells, B-cell-depleted T cells, or PBMCs. Subjects who had been exposed to COVID-19, were actively infected with it, or had recovered from it provided the deeply sampled blood TCRbeta repertoires that made up the dataset. The repertoires were released in a freely available public database meant as a resource for research on the immune response to SARS-CoV-2. Samples came from the ongoing ImmuneRACE study (first 160 participants) plus 1,254 subjects from 6 global collaborators. Sample metadata almost always included a de-identified subject ID, COVID-19 status, age in years and sex. HLA class I and class II types, where available, came from metadata supplied by the sample provider rather than from assay-based typing.

TCRbeta CDR3 regions were amplified from genomic DNA by means of the immunoSEQ Assay, a bias-controlled multiplex PCR. The original methods were these. Within the assay, amplification of reference gene primers was used to estimate how many nucleated cells each sample contained. Sequence reads were collapsed and filtered to measure the absolute abundance of every unique TCRbeta CDR3 rearrangement. For each sample, productive Simpson clonality was calculated by taking the square root of Simpson's diversity index across productive rearrangements. In TCRdb, the immuneACCESS table is reduced to in-frame sequences with V and J assigned. These tables do not hold every clone; where another copy was compared, an unresolved V gene accounts for under half, and the others remain unexplained. The V and J calls and the clone size are those of that table, but D and trimming were determined from the DNA. Present in this sample are over 150,000 clones, about 89% of which were seen just once. The biggest ten clones account for around 0.55% of the sample.

The collaborating institutions used their own protocols to collect whole blood in K2EDTA tubes. Collaborator samples were shipped for TCRbeta analysis as frozen whole blood, isolated PBMCs, or DNA extracted from either sample type. General study outcomes and caveats: The amount of clinical and demographic metadata varied by source and participant and was provided uncurated.

Trimming costs V 1 base and J 0 bases, and their ends lie 10 bases apart. Based on the germline V gene, the CDR1 and CDR2 sequences are SGHRS and YFSETQ. The CDR3 holds 15 amino acids from the cysteine to the phenylalanine. The DNA shown is the 45-base CDR3, in frame from base 1. This receptor was identified in a man between 50 and 59 years old with acute or convalescent COVID-19. Sequencing was done on a sample of peripheral blood. This chain is built from TRBV5-1 and TRBJ1-1; no D gene can be assigned with confidence. The sequenced DNA is TGCGCCAGCAGCTTGCTGGCAGTCATGAACACTGAAGCTTTCTTT. Its amino acids are CASSLLAVMNTEAFF.